The entry that follows covers one TCR beta chain sequence. The target antigen is unknown. These data come from a study of T cell responses to AZD1222 COVID-19 vaccine. Overall study results and limits: Two doses of AZD1222 preceded a rise in Spike-specific TCR breadth and depth.

Produced via immunoSEQ multiplex PCR; TCRdb's table is partial and in-frame only. The data show about 92,000 clones, about nine tenths seen once. The CDR3 covers 15 residues. Germline CDR1 is SGDLS and CDR2 is YYNGEE. V was pared by 1 base and J by 7 bases, with 7 bases of the junction left unmatched. The origin of this receptor is an adult in good health. The V gene is TRBV9, the J gene TRBJ2-2; 7 nucleotides line up with TRBD2. The specimen was peripheral blood, collected on day 0 of AZD1222 vaccination. CDR3 protein: CASSVSAGVGGELFF. The CDR3 DNA sequence: TGTGCCAGCAGCGTATCGGCGGGGGTAGGCGGGGAGCTGTTTTTT.